The 18 T cell receptor beta chains below come from one sample, sequenced in a study of CD8+ T cells in alopecia areata. Scientists pooled cutaneous lymph node cells and sorted them on CD4, CD8alpha, NKG2D, NKG2ACE and other markers. cDNA serving as the sequencing template came from extracted, reverse transcribed RNA. Clones were read by immunoSEQ multiplex PCR, and TCRdb kept only the in-frame ones, dropping some. The profile covers around 290,000 clones, none occurring a single time. The sample comprised CD4+ T cells sorted from a lymph node. These receptors were collected from a C3H/HeJ mouse with alopecia areata. The strain's MHC haplotype is H2-k.

This clone was observed a few times. Gene names are mouse gene names. The CDR3 is cut off 4 residues early in the read; its end comes from the germline J gene. The chain links TRBV14 to TRBJ2-5; D might be TRBD1 (5 bases). The CDR3 is 15 residues long. Looked up from germline, CDR1 is SGHDT and CDR2 is FRDEAV. V was trimmed by 7 bases and J by 0 bases, leaving 15 bases between them. The sequenced CDR3 bases are TGTGCCAGCCAGCCCCGGACACTTAACCAAGAC. Its translation is CASQPRTLNQD. The complete CDR3 protein is CASQPRTLNQDTQYF.

Worth noting for this clone: Gene names denote mouse genes. The read stops 4 residues short of the end of the CDR3; the missing end is completed from the germline J gene. The rearrangement uses TRBV13-3 and TRBJ2-3; TRBD2 agrees at 11 bases. The V gene end was trimmed by 0 bases and the J gene end by 1 base; junction bases not matched to a gene: 4. The CDR3 has 17 residues. CDR1 and CDR2 from the germline V gene are NNHDY and SYVADS. This CDR3 reads CASSDDWGGRGAETLYF. Partial CDR3 DNA: TGTGCCAGCAGTGATGACTGGGGGGGCCGTGGTGCAGAA.

This clone has only a few counts. Mouse gene names apply. The CDR3 end is not reached by the read, which stops 4 residues before it; the germline J gene fills it in. The chain links TRBV31 to TRBJ2-1; TRBD2 matches 9 bases. Per germline, CDR1 GKSSPN and CDR2 SITVG. The V and J ends lost 0 bases and 5 bases, in that order; junction bases with no gene match: 2. The CDR3 is made up of 14 amino acids. The CDR3 here is CAWSLWGGHAEQFF. CDR3 DNA, as far as it was read: TGTGCCTGGAGTCTTTGGGGGGGCCATGCT.

This clone has only a few counts. The gene names given are mouse names. The sequence runs out 4 residues before the end of the CDR3; the remainder is reconstructed from the germline J gene. The chain uses TRBV13-2 and TRBJ2-1; 8 positions agree with TRBD2. CDR1 is NNHNN and CDR2 is SYGAGS in the germline V gene (reference sequence). This CDR3 has 14 residues. CDR3 sequence reads: CASGAGGRWAEQFF. Incomplete CDR3 DNA: TGTGCCAGCGGTGCGGGGGGGCGCTGGGCT.

There are a few counts of this clone. Gene names are the mouse ones. The read terminates 4 residues before the CDR3 end, so the remaining end is supplied by the germline J gene. This chain joins TRBV13-1 and TRBJ1-1; D may be TRBD1 (5 bases). This CDR3 is built from 14 residues. In germline, CDR1 is NSHNY, CDR2 SYGAGN. V gave up 0 bases and J gave up 0 bases, with 6 bases separating them. The CDR3 here is CASSDGTTNTEVFF. The covered CDR3 bases are TGTGCCAGCAGTGATGGGACAACAAACACA.

As for this clone: Gene names and germline refer to mouse. The CDR3 end falls 4 residues outside the read, so it is completed with the germline J gene. V gene TRBV13-1 combines with J gene TRBJ2-5; 7 bases match TRBD1. Germline loops: CDR1 NSHNY, CDR2 SYGAGN. The CDR3 length is 14 residues. Trimming cost V 3 bases and J 1 base; bases outside gene matches: 2. The CDR3 sequence is CASSGGTDQDTQYF. CDR3 DNA, as far as it was read: TGTGCCAGCAGTGGGGGGACAGACCAAGAC.

As to this clone: All gene names here are mouse names. From the germline J gene comes the end of the CDR3, since the read stops 4 residues before it. This chain uses TRBV19 with TRBJ2-3; TRBD1 aligns across 7 bases. The CDR3 is made up of 15 amino acids. Unmatched junction bases numbered 6, after V lost 5 bases and J lost 0 bases. The germline V gene has CDR1 FNHDT and CDR2 SITEND (reference sequence). The CDR3 sequence: CASSLQQGSAETLYF. CDR3 bases read: TGTGCCAGCAGCCTCCAACAGGGGAGTGCAGAA.

In the case of this clone: Germline and genes here are mouse. The CDR3 goes on 4 residues after the read ends, and that part is filled in from the germline J gene. Other nucleotide sequences from this sample produce the same CDR3. This sequence joins TRBV31 and TRBJ2-1; a weak D match, TRBD1 (5 bases). Looked up from germline, CDR1 is GKSSPN and CDR2 is SITVG. The CDR3 loop spans 13 amino acids. The germline V and J ends were trimmed by 0 bases and 4 bases, with 7 bases remaining between them. CDR3 bases read: TGTGCCTGGAGTCTTGGACATTATGCT. Protein sequence: CAWSLGHYA. The entire CDR3 protein reads CAWSLGHYAEQFF.

This clone appeared a few times. Mouse names are used for the genes. The read terminates 4 residues before the CDR3 end, so the remaining end is supplied by the germline J gene. J is TRBJ2-7 and V is TRBV13-2; D not certain. CDR1 NNHNN and CDR2 SYGAGS come from the germline V gene (reference sequence). The CDR3 loop spans 12 amino acids. The CDR3 bases that were read are TGTGCCAGCGGTGATCTGGAGTAT. It translates to CASGDLEY. In full, the CDR3 is CASGDLEYEQYF.

Worth noting for this clone: Gene names refer to mouse genes. Read coverage stops 4 residues before the CDR3 terminus; the germline J gene supplies the remainder. The V call is TRBV2, the J call TRBJ2-2; the D gene is possibly TRBD1 (6 bases). Germline V gene sequence: CDR1 LGHNA, CDR2 YSYQKL. The CDR3 extends over 14 amino acids. Trimming left V 5 bases short and J 3 bases short, with 10 bases between. This chain's CDR3 is CASSTQGDTGQLYF. The part of the CDR3 DNA that was read is TGTGCCAGCAGCACACAGGGAGACACCGGG.

This clone appeared a few times. Gene names follow the mouse nomenclature. The read ends 4 residues shy of where the CDR3 ends; the end is completed using the germline J gene. V gene TRBV19 combines with J gene TRBJ2-3; 7 bases match TRBD1. In germline, CDR1 is FNHDT, CDR2 SITEND (reference sequence). Trimming at V came to 9 bases and at J to 0 bases, leaving 4 bases not matched to a gene. The CDR3 has 13 residues. Partial CDR3 DNA: TGTGCCACACAGGGGTCTAGTGCAGAA. Protein: CATQGSSAE. The complete CDR3 protein is CATQGSSAETLYF.

As concerns this clone: The gene names here belong to mouse. The read ends 4 residues shy of where the CDR3 ends; the end is completed using the germline J gene. Other nucleotide sequences in the sample specify the same CDR3. The gene calls are TRBV13-2 and TRBJ2-4; D unclear. CDR1 is NNHNN and CDR2 is SYGAGS in the germline V gene (reference sequence). The CDR3 sequence is 12 residues long. The CDR3: CASGDQENTLYF. The covered CDR3 bases are TGTGCCAGCGGTGACCAGGAAAAC.

For this clone: Gene names denote mouse genes. From the germline J gene comes the end of the CDR3, since the read stops 4 residues before it. Other DNA sequences in the same sample also yield this CDR3. This sequence joins TRBV13-3 and TRBJ2-3; D may be TRBD1 (6 bases). This CDR3 contains 14 residues. V was pared by 5 bases and J by 0 bases, with 10 bases between. Germline V lookup: CDR1 NNHDY, CDR2 SYVADS. This chain's CDR3 is CASRDRPSAETLYF. The sequenced part of the CDR3 DNA is TGTGCCAGCAGGGACAGACCTAGTGCAGAA.

A few counts support this clone. Gene names refer to mouse genes. The observed sequence ends 4 residues before the CDR3 terminus, with the missing tail filled in from the germline J gene. The chain combines TRBV5 with TRBJ2-2; unclear D gene. V lost 2 bases to trimming and J lost 3 bases, with 4 bases between them. Germline loops: CDR1 LGHNA, CDR2 YNLKQL (reference sequence). The CDR3 covers 13 residues. The CDR3 loop is CASSQPDTGQLYF. The CDR3 DNA, read in part, is TGTGCCAGCAGCCAACCTGACACCGGG.

In its sample, this clone was seen a few times. Any gene name here is a mouse gene name. The read halts 4 residues ahead of the CDR3 end, with the missing end drawn from the germline J gene. J is TRBJ2-7 and V is TRBV1; D gene ambiguous. CDR1 is NSQYPW and CDR2 is LRSPGD in the germline V gene (reference sequence). The CDR3 loop spans 11 amino acids. The CDR3 DNA, read in part, is TGCACCTGCAAAGACAATTAT. Translating it yields CTCKDNY. The CDR3 in full is CTCKDNYEQYF.

Concerning this clone: Gene names are the mouse ones. The CDR3 DNA, read in part, is TGTGCCAGCAGTCCCCTAAACACCGGG. This translates into CASSPLNTG. The full CDR3 sequence reads CASSPLNTGQLYF. The genes are TRBV13-1 and TRBJ2-2; the D is unclear. Read coverage stops 4 residues before the CDR3 terminus; the germline J gene supplies the remainder. Germline CDR1 and CDR2: NSHNY and SYGAGN. This CDR3 has 13 residues. The V end lost 4 bases, the J end lost 1 base, and 5 bases lay between the germline ends.

About this clone: Germline and genes: mouse. The read comes to an end 4 residues before the CDR3 does, leaving the germline J gene to fill in the end. V usage is TRBV17 and J usage is TRBJ2-4, with a weak D call TRBD1 (6 bases). The germline gives CDR1 MNHDT, CDR2 YYDKIL. Trimming removed 4 bases from V and 0 bases from J, with 11 bases in between. This CDR3 contains 15 residues. The part of the CDR3 DNA that was read is TGTGCTAGCAGTACCGGGACACCTAGTCAAAAC. Translating it yields CASSTGTPSQN. The whole CDR3 protein is CASSTGTPSQNTLYF. Using reference TRBV17 and TRBJ2-4 for the parts outside the CDR3, the full variable domain is DTTVKQNPRYKLARVGKPVNLICSQTMNHDTMYWYQKKPNQAPKLLLFYYDKILNREADTFEKFQSSRPNNSFCSLYIGSAGLEYSAMYLCASSTGTPSQNTLYFGAGTRLSVL.

This clone was seen only a few times. The germline and genes are mouse ones. The CDR3 loop reads CASSIRWGDEQYF. The CDR3 DNA, read in part, is TGTGCCAGCAGTATTCGCTGGGGGGAT. V is TRBV19 and J is TRBJ2-7; 8 bases line up with TRBD2. The CDR3 extends 4 residues past the end of the read, so its final part is completed from the germline J gene. The CDR3 is 13 amino acids. Germline CDR1 FNHDT, CDR2 SITEND (reference sequence).